The 13 T cell receptor beta chains listed next were all sequenced from one sample in a study of cytomegalovirus exposure and HLA in healthy donors. PCR amplification relied on 60 Vbeta primers (plus 13 Jbeta primers). Produced via immunoSEQ multiplex PCR; TCRdb's table is partial and in-frame only. The table has about 200,000 clones, more than 75% seen once. The specimen was PBMCs. These receptors were taken from a woman between 40 and 55 years old in good health and CMV-seronegative.

The chain is built from TRBV7-2 and TRBJ2-3; D not certain. The CDR3 totals 15 residues. The V gene lost 4 bases and the J gene lost 2 bases, with 13 bases spanning the gap. CDR1 is SGHTA, CDR2 FQGNSA, per germline. DNA for the CDR3: TGTGCCAGCAGCTCGGGTTTTGCCGCCACAGATACGCAGTATTTT. This gives the protein CASSSGFAATDTQYF. Supplemented by reference TRBV7-2 and TRBJ2-3, the full variable domain reads GAGVSQSPSNKVTEKGKDVELRCDPISGHTALYWYRQSLGQGLEFLIYFQGNSAPDKSGLPSDRFSAERTGGSVSTLTIQRTQQEDSAVYLCASSSGFAATDTQYFGPGTRLTVL.

The CDR3 region is CASSASAGKYEQYF. The CDR3, as DNA: TGTGCCAGCAGCGCTTCAGCGGGAAAATACGAGCAGTACTTC. V usage is TRBV6-6 and J usage is TRBJ2-7; TRBD2 agrees at 7 bases. CDR1 MNHNY and CDR2 SVGAGI come from the germline V gene (reference sequence). Germline trimming cut 6 bases from V and 4 bases from J; bases unmatched to any gene: 9. This CDR3 contains 14 residues.

The J gene is TRBJ1-2, the V gene TRBV5-1; D is perhaps TRBD1 (6 bases). Per the germline V gene, CDR1 is SGHRS and CDR2 is YFSETQ. V lost 2 bases and J 3 bases, leaving 11 bases between the germline ends. CDR3 length: 14 residues. The CDR3 sequence: CASSFEQGHYGYTF. In DNA form, the CDR3 reads TGCGCCAGCAGCTTTGAGCAGGGGCACTATGGCTACACCTTC.

The chain employs TRBV14 and TRBJ2-5; D possibly corresponds to TRBD1 (6 bases). The CDR3 sequence is 13 residues long. Deletions cut 4 bases from V and 5 bases from J, with 11 bases between. Germline-derived CDR1 and CDR2 are SGHDN and FVKESK. CDR3 nucleotides: TGTGCCAGCAGCCGACAGGTTTTGGAGACCCAGTACTTC. Translation: CASSRQVLETQYF.

In this sample, this clone turned up a few times. This chain links TRBV2 with TRBJ2-7, with D tentatively TRBD1 (6 bases). Trimming cost V 6 bases and J 4 bases, with 16 bases left between them. The germline V gene has CDR1 SNHLY and CDR2 FYNNEI. The CDR3 covers 14 residues. For the CDR3, the DNA is TGTGCCAGCAGGACGGGACAACCGCCATACGAGCAGTACTTC. Protein: CASRTGQPPYEQYF. Looking up the rest from reference TRBV2 and TRBJ2-7 gives the full variable domain: EPEVTQTPSHQVTQMGQEVILRCVPISNHLYFYWYRQILGQKVEFLVSFYNNEISEKSEIFDDQFSVERPDGSNFTLKIRSTKLEDSAMYFCASRTGQPPYEQYFGPGTRLTVT.

The rearrangement joins TRBV30 to TRBJ2-1; D unclear. Germline CDR1 and CDR2: GTSNPN and SVGIG (reference sequence). The CDR3 totals 15 residues. The ends were cut back, 8 bases at V and 1 base at J, with 18 bases in the middle. Written as DNA, the CDR3 is TGTGCCCGGCAACCAGGATCAAGTTCCTACAATGAGCAGTTCTTC. Protein: CARQPGSSSYNEQFF.

The chain links TRBV7-9 to TRBJ2-2, with D perhaps TRBD1 (5 bases). Trimming pared 5 bases from V and 3 bases from J, leaving 16 bases between. Germline V gene lookup returns CDR1 SEHNR and CDR2 FQNEAQ (reference sequence). The CDR3 consists of 16 residues. CDR3 loop: CASSHPWGTDTGELFF. The CDR3 DNA reads as TGTGCCAGCAGCCACCCGTGGGGCACGGACACCGGGGAGCTGTTTTTT.

This chain uses TRBV9 with TRBJ2-7; TRBD2 is a possible D gene (6 bases). Trimming stripped 4 bases from V and 0 bases from J, with 17 bases between. Germline V gene data show CDR1 as SGDLS and CDR2 as YYNGEE. The CDR3 spans 16 residues. This CDR3 reads CASSLTRNQSSYEQYF. The CDR3 nucleotides read TGTGCCAGCAGCTTGACTAGGAACCAAAGCTCCTACGAGCAGTACTTC.

The CDR3 protein is CASSLDRGSNTIYF. The CDR3, as DNA: TGTGCCAGCAGCTTAGACAGGGGGTCGAACACCATATATTTT. The chain uses TRBV11-2 and TRBJ1-3; 7 nucleotides align to TRBD1. The CDR3 is made up of 14 amino acids. V gave up 0 bases and J gave up 7 bases; unmatched junction bases: 3. Germline V gene data show CDR1 as SGHAT and CDR2 as FQNNGV.

J is TRBJ1-2 and V is TRBV19; 8 bases are a match to TRBD1. Germline CDR1 reads LNHDA; CDR2 reads SQIVND (reference sequence). The trim removed 6 bases at V and 8 bases at J, leaving 14 bases unmatched. The CDR3 spans 15 residues. CDR3 nucleotide sequence: TGTGCCAGTAGGATTTCGGGAAAGACAGGGGTCGGCTACACCTTC. Its translation: CASRISGKTGVGYTF.

The CDR3 is CASRGTSPYEQYF. For the CDR3, the DNA is TGTGCCAGCAGGGGGACATCCCCCTACGAGCAGTACTTC. V usage is TRBV27 and J usage is TRBJ2-7, with D perhaps TRBD1 (6 bases). CDR1 MNHEY and CDR2 SMNVEV come from the germline V gene (reference sequence). The V and J ends lost 6 bases and 2 bases respectively, with 11 bases between them. The CDR3 runs 13 residues.

This sequence joins TRBV11-1 and TRBJ1-1; 9 bases are shared with TRBD1. Germline CDR1 SGHAT, CDR2 FQDESV (reference sequence). The CDR3 consists of 16 residues. The V segment lost 5 bases and the J segment 1 base; nucleotides outside the gene matches: 8. The CDR3 is CASSPHGTGRNTEAFF. CDR3 DNA: TGTGCCAGCAGCCCACATGGGACAGGGAGGAACACTGAAGCTTTCTTT.

In regard to this clone: Germline is not matched at one junction end, which may reflect a read error. At the DNA level, this CDR3 is encoded by other sequences in the same sample as well. The chain is built from TRBV19 and TRBJ2-5; 9 bases fit TRBD1. This CDR3 has 15 residues. Germline V gives CDR1 LNHDA, CDR2 SQIVND (reference sequence). CDR3 in DNA: TGTGCCAGTAGTGAGGGGACAGGGCTAGAAGAAACCCAGTACTTC. Protein product: CASSEGTGLEETQYF.